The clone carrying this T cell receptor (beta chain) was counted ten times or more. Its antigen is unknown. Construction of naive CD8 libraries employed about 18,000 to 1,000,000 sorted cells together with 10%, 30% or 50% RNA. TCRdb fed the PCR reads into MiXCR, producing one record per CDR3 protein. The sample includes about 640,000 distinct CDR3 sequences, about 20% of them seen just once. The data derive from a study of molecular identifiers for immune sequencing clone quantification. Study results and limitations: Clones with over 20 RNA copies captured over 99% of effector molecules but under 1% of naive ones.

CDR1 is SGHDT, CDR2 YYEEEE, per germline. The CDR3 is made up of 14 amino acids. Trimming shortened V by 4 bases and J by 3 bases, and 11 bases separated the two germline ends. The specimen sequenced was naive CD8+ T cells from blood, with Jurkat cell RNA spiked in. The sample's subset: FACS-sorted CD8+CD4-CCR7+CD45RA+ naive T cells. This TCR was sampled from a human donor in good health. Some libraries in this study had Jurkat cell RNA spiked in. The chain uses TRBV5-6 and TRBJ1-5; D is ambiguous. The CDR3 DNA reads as TGTGCCAGCAGCGGCCGGGAGTTCAATCAGCCCCAGCATTTT. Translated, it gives CASSGREFNQPQHF.